This TCR beta chain was sequenced during a study of early T cells in non-severe SARS-CoV-2 infection. The table lists this clonotype with many counts. Looked up from germline, CDR1 is GTSNPN and CDR2 is SVGIG (reference sequence). This CDR3 has 16 amino acids. J was trimmed by 3 bases and V by 2 bases; bases with no gene match: 8. In the library, individual cDNA molecules carried attached unique molecular identifiers. Using its own MiXCR run on the 5' RACE reads, TCRdb lists one record per CDR3 protein. The repertoire holds approximately 81,000 distinct CDR3 sequences, with 11% to 15% as singletons. The chain carries TRBV30 and TRBJ1-5; the match to TRBD1 covers 9 bases. The material sequenced was whole blood. This receptor was obtained from an adult who was a healthcare worker with PCR-confirmed SARS-CoV-2 infection or an uninfected control (not recorded which). CDR3 amino acids: CAWSRTGAVANQPQHF. CDR3 nucleotides: TGTGCCTGGAGTCGGACAGGGGCGGTCGCCAATCAGCCCCAGCATTTT.